This T cell receptor (beta chain) is from a study of Ad26.COV2.S vaccination and SARS-CoV-2 variants. This CDR3 spans 16 amino acids. The J segment lost 8 bases and the V segment lost 4 bases, leaving 12 bases of the junction unmatched. Looked up from germline, CDR1 is SNHLY and CDR2 is FYNNEI. Repertoires were generated with immunoSEQ multiplex PCR, while TCRdb's copy carries only in-frame clones and drops some. This table holds around 300,000 clones, roughly 90% found once. Treatment indicated: some 20 received Ad26.COV2.S at low or high dose, single or two shots; roughly five received placebo; per-sample allocation not given. After the first vaccine or placebo injection, samples were drawn on day 63.

This sequence originates from a person between 18 and 65 years old who received the Ad26.COV2.S COVID-19 vaccine or a placebo. The chain employs TRBV2 and TRBJ2-1; 9 nucleotides match TRBD2. The specimen was peripheral blood, collected in a trial of Ad26.COV2.S vaccine versus placebo. The CDR3 nucleotides read TGTGCCAGCAGTGGATCATCCGGGACTAGCCTCGATGAGCAGTTCTTC. It translates to CASSGSSGTSLDEQFF.